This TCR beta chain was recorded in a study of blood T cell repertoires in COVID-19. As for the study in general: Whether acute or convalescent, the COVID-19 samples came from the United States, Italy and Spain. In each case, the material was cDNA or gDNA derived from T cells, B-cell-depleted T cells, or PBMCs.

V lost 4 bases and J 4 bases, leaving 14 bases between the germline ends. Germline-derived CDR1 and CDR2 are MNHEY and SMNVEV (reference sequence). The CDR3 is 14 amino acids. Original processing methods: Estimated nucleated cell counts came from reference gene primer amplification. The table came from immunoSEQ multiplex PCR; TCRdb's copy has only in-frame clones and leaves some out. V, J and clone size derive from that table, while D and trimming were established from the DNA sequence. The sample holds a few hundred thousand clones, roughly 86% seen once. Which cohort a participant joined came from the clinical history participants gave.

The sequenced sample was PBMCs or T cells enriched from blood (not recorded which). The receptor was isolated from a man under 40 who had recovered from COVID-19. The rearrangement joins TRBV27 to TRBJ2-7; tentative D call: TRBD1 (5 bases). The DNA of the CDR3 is TGTGCCAGCAGTTACTCTCAGGGCAGGTACGAGCAGTACTTC. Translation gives CASSYSQGRYEQYF.